This record covers a single T cell receptor (beta chain). This clonotype was seen repeatedly, ten times or more. Its antigen is not yet known. No per-base quality is available; no much larger clone lies one base away. Including cysteine and phenylalanine, the CDR3 has 14 amino acids. Only the CDR3 DNA is retained, 42 bases long and in frame from the first base. Between the V and J ends, shortened by 8 bases and 4 bases respectively, the junction contains 15 bases. The germline V gene encodes CDR1 MNHEY and CDR2 SVGEGT. The record originates from a study of regulatory T cells in long-lasting Graves disease (dated by TCRdb to about 2021). Background on the whole study: In the newly diagnosed Graves' disease group, patients had been taking antithyroid drugs for less than 3 months. The study was conducted in China and was registered as a clinical trial. TCR sequencing covered around 13 persistent and roughly 20 newly diagnosed Graves' disease patients, around 33 samples in total. Persistent Graves' disease patients were compared with newly diagnosed Graves' disease patients by peripheral blood TCR sequencing and RNA sequencing. The paper as a whole reports these results and caveats: Persistent disease showed preferential use of TRBV28, TRBJ1-2 and TRBJ2-5, whereas newly diagnosed disease favored TRBV20-1 and TRBJ2-1. The study examined only peripheral blood because the primary lesion, thyroid tissue, could not be accessed. More public clonotypes were shared among persistent patients (roughly 2,700) than among newly diagnosed patients (roughly 1,000). Sequencing and analysis were restricted to the TCR beta chain. Compared with newly diagnosed patients, persistent Graves' disease patients had lower TCR Shannon entropy and fewer highly expanded clones, which suggests clonal expansion. The authors acknowledged the small sample size as a limitation that may reduce accuracy.

The meaning of the sample's time point label: newly diagnosed GD, antithyroid drugs for less than 3 months. RNA was extracted from PBMCs in TRIzol for both TCR sequencing and RNA sequencing. The diagnosis of Graves' disease followed American Thyroid Association guidelines. Recruitment of patients was carried out at an endocrinology department in Xi'an, China. Each patient gave roughly 8.4 milliliters of peripheral blood, collected in an EDTA anticoagulant tube. PBMCs were isolated by Ficoll Paque Plus density gradient separation without further T cell sorting. RNA quality was checked with an Agilent 2100 Bioanalyzer and agarose gel, and concentration with a NanoDrop 2000. The library came from multiplex PCR. Sequencer: Illumina HiSeq 4000. To build TCR beta libraries, CDR3 regions were amplified by Arm-PCR using iRepertoire HTBI primers. Gel purification was performed on PCR products prior to sequencing. The authors processed their data as follows. Across samples, fewer than 70 TRBV and around 15 TRBJ segments were identified and used for gene usage analysis of CDR3 amino acid clonotypes. COPE and FqMerger were used to merge filtered high-quality paired reads into contigs. BLAST was used to align contigs to the IMGT TRBV, TRBD and TRBJ reference genes, and CDR3 was defined following IMGT. Any clonotype with a frequency above 0.1% was counted as a highly expanded clone. Shannon entropy was used to measure repertoire diversity, and the Gini coefficient was used to measure V-J evenness. Public clonotypes were defined as clonotypes shared by more than one individual. TCRdb's own reprocessing of the public reads used fastp at Q25 and MiXCR and kept productive beta chains. Rows with one shared CDR3 protein collapse into an entry with the most common genes and DNA. What appears here as the V and J calls and clone size reflects TCRdb's work, not the paper's. Recorded for this sample are a few hundred thousand distinct CDR3 sequences; 15% to 20% of them occurred a single time. The top ten constitute 25% to 30% of the sample.

These data were likewise used in another study, on T cells in Graves' hyperthyroidism and ophthalmopathy. The second paper further reports: Stable Graves' hyperthyroidism was defined as no progression to ophthalmopathy during 18 months of follow-up. The hyperthyroidism patients were between 18 and 65 years old and newly diagnosed, with a disease duration of less than 2 months. Any patient with an uncontrolled infection, another autoimmune disease, pregnancy or lactation was excluded. Diagnoses were based on clinical symptoms, serum thyroxine and TRAb, thyroid ultrasound and orbital computed tomography. For the first round of RT-PCR on the TCR CDR3, the HTBI primer set was used together with the Qiagen OneStep RT-PCR kit. Blood samples also contained most of the expanded thyroid clonotypes (frequency above 0.001), which suggests that blood repertoires may reflect thyroid immune responses. In cross-validation, a model built on a 13 V-J signature told ophthalmopathy apart from stable hyperthyroidism with over 85% sensitivity and roughly 82% specificity, and in testing the same model reached 80%/75%. In validation, the model predicted progression to ophthalmopathy with around 71% sensitivity and 72.22% specificity, a median of about 6.7 months before onset. TCR V-J signatures able to tell the groups apart were searched for in a discovery cohort of 95 to 100 patients, of whom approximately 40 had Graves' ophthalmopathy and around 57 had stable Graves' hyperthyroidism. Prospective prediction of ophthalmopathy was tested in an independent validation cohort consisting of 18 to 20 hyperthyroidism patients and some 17 patients who later progressed to ophthalmopathy. For training and testing, the 100 patients in the discovery cohort were randomly divided in a 7:3 ratio. In about six Graves' hyperthyroidism patients, the study also compared T-cell repertoires from thyroid tissue with T-cell repertoires from blood. After blood sampling, hyperthyroidism patients were treated with methimazole at a starting dose of 30 mg daily, and ophthalmopathy patients were treated with high-dose intravenous methylprednisolone. Libraries were constructed in a second round of multiplex PCR, after which size selection and purification were performed. Libraries were sequenced paired-end with 100 bp reads on an Illumina HiSeq2000. SOAPnuke was used to process the raw data, with reads discarded if the reads contained adapters or uncalled bases, had a mean Phred below 15, or lacked an exact constant-primer or identifier match. High-quality paired reads were merged using COPE v1.2.5, and each unique nucleotide sequence was defined as a clonotype. MiTCR v1.1 was used to align clonotypes to the IMGT TRBV, TRBD and TRBJ reference segments. The analysis was restricted to V-J combinations with a frequency above 0.0001, which together covered about 99% of the repertoires. The TCS score was defined as F50 (clonal expansion) divided by E x V (chaos), with BLOSUM62-based TCRdist calculated between CDR3 peptides within each V-J. Welch's t-statistics and random forest reduced around 510 V-J features to 10 to 15, which were used in a naive Bayes classifier (R e1071). No statistical method was used to fix the sample size in advance, and group allocation was not hidden from the investigators. The paper describes TCR Vbeta CDR3 sequencing of 135 peripheral blood samples, made up of about 40 ophthalmopathy patients, approximately 73 hyperthyroidism patients and approximately 17 progressor patients.

This TCR was recovered from a middle-aged man with Graves disease. Donor details come from another sample of the same person, matched by shared clones. The chain is made from TRBV6-2 or TRBV6-3 and TRBJ1-5; the D gene is possibly TRBD1, with 6 bases matching. Specimen: peripheral blood mononuclear cells (PBMCs), collected at new diagnosis, from a patient treated with antithyroid drugs. The CDR3 here reads CASAVGALNQPQHF. At the DNA level, the sequence is TGTGCCAGCGCGGTGGGGGCGCTAAATCAGCCCCAGCATTTT.